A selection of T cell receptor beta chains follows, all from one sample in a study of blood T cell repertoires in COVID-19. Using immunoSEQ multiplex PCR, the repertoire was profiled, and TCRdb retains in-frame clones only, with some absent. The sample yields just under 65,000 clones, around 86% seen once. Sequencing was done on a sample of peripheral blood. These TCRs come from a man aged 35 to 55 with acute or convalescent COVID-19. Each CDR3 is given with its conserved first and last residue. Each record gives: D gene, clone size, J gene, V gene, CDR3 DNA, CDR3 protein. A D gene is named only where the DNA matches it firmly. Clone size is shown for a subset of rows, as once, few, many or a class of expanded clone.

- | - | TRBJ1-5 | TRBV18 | TGTGCCAGCTCACCCGAATCAGGGTCGAGCAATCAGCCCCAGCATTTT | CASSPESGSSNQPQHF
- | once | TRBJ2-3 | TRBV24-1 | TGTGCCACCAGTGATACGCCCCCGGGGACTTTCACAGATACGCAGTATTTT | CATSDTPPGTFTDTQYF
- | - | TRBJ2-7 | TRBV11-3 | TGTGCCAGCAGCTCCCAGGGAAGGTCGGGCGAGCAGTACTTC | CASSSQGRSGEQYF
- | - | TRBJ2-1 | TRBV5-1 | TGCGCCAGCAGCTTGGCCGGAGGTTTAGGCGAGCAGTTCTTC | CASSLAGGLGEQFF
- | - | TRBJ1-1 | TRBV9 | TGTGCCAGCAGCGTAGGGGGCGCTAACACTGAAGCTTTCTTT | CASSVGGANTEAFF
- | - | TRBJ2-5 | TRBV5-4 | TGTGCCAGCAGCCAAGGGGGCCAAGAGACCCAGTACTTC | CASSQGGQETQYF
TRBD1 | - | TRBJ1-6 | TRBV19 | TGTGCCAGTCAGGACAGGGCAGGTTCACCCCTCCACTTT | CASQDRAGSPLHF
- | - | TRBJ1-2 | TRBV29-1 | TGCAGCGTTGCTGGTTTCAGGGAAAAAGCTAACTATGGCTACACCTTC | CSVAGFREKANYGYTF
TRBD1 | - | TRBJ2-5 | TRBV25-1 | TGTGCCAGTCGACAGGGAAACCAAGAGACCCAGTACTTC | CASRQGNQETQYF
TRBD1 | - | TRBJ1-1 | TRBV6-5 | TGTGCCAGCAGCCCATCGTTGACAGGGAGTGAAGCTTTCTTT | CASSPSLTGSEAFF
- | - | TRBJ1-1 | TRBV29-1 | TGCAGCGGAACACTGCGGGGGACTGAAGCTTTCTTT | CSGTLRGTEAFF
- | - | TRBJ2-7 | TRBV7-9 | TGTGCCAGCAGCTTTAAGTCAAGTAGGGGGATGGCGGATGAGCAGTACTTC | CASSFKSSRGMADEQYF
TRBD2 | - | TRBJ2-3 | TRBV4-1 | TGCGCCAGCAGCCTCTCCTGGGCAGGTAGCGGGACGAAAGATACGCAGTATTTT | CASSLSWAGSGTKDTQYF
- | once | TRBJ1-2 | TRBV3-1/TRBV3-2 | TGTGCCAGCAGCCCCCAGCAGCGCCGAGGGGGTGGCTACACCTTC | CASSPQQRRGGGYTF
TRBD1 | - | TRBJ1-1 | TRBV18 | TGTGCCAGCTCACTCGGACAGGGTGGGAACACTGAAGCTTTCTTT | CASSLGQGGNTEAFF
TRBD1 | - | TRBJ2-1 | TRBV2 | TGTGCCAGCAGTAGACAGGGGGGCTCCTACAATGAGCAGTTCTTC | CASSRQGGSYNEQFF
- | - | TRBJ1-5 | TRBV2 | TGTGCCAGCAGACCAGGGGTTGGACAGCCCCAGCATTTT | CASRPGVGQPQHF
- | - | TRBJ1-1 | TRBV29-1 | TGCAGCGTTGGGGCCCAAAGAGAAGCTTTCTTT | CSVGAQREAFF
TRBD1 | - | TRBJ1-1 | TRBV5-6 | TGTGCCAGCAGCTTTAGCACGACAGGGGGATACACTGAAGCTTTCTTT | CASSFSTTGGYTEAFF
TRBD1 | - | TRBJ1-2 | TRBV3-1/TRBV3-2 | TGTGCCAGCAGCCCTCTCACAGGGGGCGAGGATGGCTACACCTTC | CASSPLTGGEDGYTF
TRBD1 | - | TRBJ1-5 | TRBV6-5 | TGTGCCAGCAGTTTCGAAACGGACAGGGTCCAGCCCCAGCATTTT | CASSFETDRVQPQHF
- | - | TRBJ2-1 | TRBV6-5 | TGTGCCAGCATCCGGGTTTCGTACAATGAGCAGTTCTTC | CASIRVSYNEQFF
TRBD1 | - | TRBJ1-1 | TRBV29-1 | TGCAGCGTTGCTGGACAGGGGGGAGCTGAAGCTTTCTTT | CSVAGQGGAEAFF
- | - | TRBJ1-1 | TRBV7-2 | TGTGCCAGCAGCCCGGACGGGATGAACACTGAAGCTTTCTTT | CASSPDGMNTEAFF
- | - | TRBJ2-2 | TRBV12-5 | TGTGCTAGTGGTTCTTATGGGCCCGGGGGCACCGGGGAGCTGTTTTTT | CASGSYGPGGTGELFF
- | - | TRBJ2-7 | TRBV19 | TGTGCCAGTAAGGCGGGCAGCTCCTACGAGCAGTACTTC | CASKAGSSYEQYF
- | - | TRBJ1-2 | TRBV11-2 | TGTGCCAGCAGCACCGTGCGGGGCGGAGATGACTATGGCTACACCTTC | CASSTVRGGDDYGYTF
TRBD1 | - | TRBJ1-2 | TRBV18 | TGTGCCAGCTCAATGGGACAGCTCTATGGCTACACCTTC | CASSMGQLYGYTF
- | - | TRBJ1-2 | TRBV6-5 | TGTGCCAGTTCTCCGGGACAAGCCTCTAGCTATGGCTACACCTTC | CASSPGQASSYGYTF
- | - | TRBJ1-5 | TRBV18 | TGTGCCAGCTCACCGACCCAAGGGGGACATCAGCCCCAGCATTTT | CASSPTQGGHQPQHF
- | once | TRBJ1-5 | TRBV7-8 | TGTGCCAGCAGCCCCCGTGCCCTATCTTTTAGCAATCAGCCCCAGCATTTT | CASSPRALSFSNQPQHF
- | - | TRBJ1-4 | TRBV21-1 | TGTGCCAGCAGCATGAGGGGGGGAGATGAAAAACTGTTTTTT | CASSMRGGDEKLFF
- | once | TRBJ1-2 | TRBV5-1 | TGCGCCAGCAGCGAGGTTCGGTCCTATGGCTACACCTTC | CASSEVRSYGYTF
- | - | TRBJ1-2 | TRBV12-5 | TGTGCTAGTGGTTTCAGTAACTATGGCTACACCTTC | CASGFSNYGYTF
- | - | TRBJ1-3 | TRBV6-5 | TGTGCCAGCAGTCGGGACAATGGAAACACCATATATTTT | CASSRDNGNTIYF
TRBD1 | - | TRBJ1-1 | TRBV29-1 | TGCAGCGGGTTACGTCAGGGGGCAGAAAGTATGGATGAAGCTTTCTTT | CSGLRQGAESMDEAFF
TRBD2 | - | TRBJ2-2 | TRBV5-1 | TGCGCCAGCAGCGGGAGCGGGGTCCCAAACACCGGGGAGCTGTTTTTT | CASSGSGVPNTGELFF
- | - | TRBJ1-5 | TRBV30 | TGTGCCTGGAGCCCCTCTCCGTTTCAGCCCCAGCATTTT | CAWSPSPFQPQHF
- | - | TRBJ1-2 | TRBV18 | TGTGCCAGCTCACCACCGTTTTCCTTTTATGGCTACACCTTC | CASSPPFSFYGYTF
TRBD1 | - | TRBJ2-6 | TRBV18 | TGTGCCAGCTCACCACTCGCCCAACAGGGGACTGGGGCCAACGTCCTGACTTTC | CASSPLAQQGTGANVLTF
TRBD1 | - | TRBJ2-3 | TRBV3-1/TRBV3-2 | TGTGCCAGCAGCCCCGGACAGGGAAAGACAGATACGCAGTATTTT | CASSPGQGKTDTQYF
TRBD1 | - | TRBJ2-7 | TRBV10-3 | TGTGCCATCAGGAGGACAGGGGGATCCTACGAGCAGTACTTC | CAIRRTGGSYEQYF
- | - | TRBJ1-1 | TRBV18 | TGTGCCAGCTCACCAGGTGGAGGGCTGGCAGCTTTCTTT | CASSPGGGLAAFF